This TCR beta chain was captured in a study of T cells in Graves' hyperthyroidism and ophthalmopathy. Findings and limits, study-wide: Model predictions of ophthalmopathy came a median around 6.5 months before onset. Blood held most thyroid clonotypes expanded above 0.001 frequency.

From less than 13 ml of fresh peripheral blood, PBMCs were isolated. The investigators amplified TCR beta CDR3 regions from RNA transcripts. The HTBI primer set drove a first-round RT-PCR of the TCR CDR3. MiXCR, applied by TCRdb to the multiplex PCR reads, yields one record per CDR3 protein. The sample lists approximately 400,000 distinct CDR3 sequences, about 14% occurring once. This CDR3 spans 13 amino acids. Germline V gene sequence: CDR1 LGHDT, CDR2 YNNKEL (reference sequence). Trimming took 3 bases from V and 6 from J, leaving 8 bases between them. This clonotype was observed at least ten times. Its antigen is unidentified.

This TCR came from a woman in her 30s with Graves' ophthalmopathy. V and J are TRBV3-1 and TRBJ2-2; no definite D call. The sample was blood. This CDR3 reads CASSHRRPGELFF. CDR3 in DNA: TGTGCCAGCAGCCATAGACGGCCCGGGGAGCTGTTTTTT.